This TCR beta chain was documented in a study of T cell changes during pregnancy in multiple sclerosis. This CDR3 is 16 amino acids long. Germline V CDR1 and CDR2: SEHNR, FQNEAQ (reference sequence). V was trimmed by 5 bases and J by 1 base, leaving 15 bases between them. Sequencing used immunoSEQ multiplex PCR; TCRdb keeps in-frame clones, though not all of them. In the table there are tens of thousands of clones, around 96% of which are singletons. The chain links TRBV7-9 to TRBJ2-1, with D perhaps TRBD1 (5 bases). Sequencing used CD8+ T cells from peripheral blood mononuclear cells, obtained after pregnancy. The sequence derives from a female donor with multiple sclerosis, enrolled in a pregnancy study. The CDR3 DNA reads TGTGCCAGCAGCGAAGACAGCTGGGTGTCCTACAATGAGCAGTTCTTC. It specifies CASSEDSWVSYNEQFF.